The clone carrying this T cell receptor (beta chain) was seen at least ten times. What it recognizes is unknown. CDR3 size: 14 residues. The V end was cut by 0 bases, the J end by 15 bases, with 18 bases between. Germline CDR1 and CDR2: LGHDT and YNNKEL (reference sequence). These data are taken from a study of early T cells in non-severe SARS-CoV-2 infection. Study-wide background: The study sequenced bulk RNA from unsorted whole blood, with chains unpaired.

Each cDNA molecule carried a unique molecular identifier. TCRdb re-called the 5' RACE reads with MiXCR, one entry per CDR3 protein. The table lists over 45,000 distinct CDR3 sequences, roughly 5.3% of them singletons, with around 4.3% in the top ten. Study-level results: Sequences matched to VDJdb favored anti-spike CD8 responses, while private and CD4 specificities were missed.

The material sequenced was whole blood. The TCR sequence derives from an adult who was a healthcare worker with PCR-confirmed SARS-CoV-2 infection or an uninfected control (not recorded which). The V and J genes are TRBV3-1 and TRBJ2-1; D is possibly TRBD2 (5 bases). DNA for the CDR3: TGTGCCAGCAGCCAAGATCCGCAATTTGGGAGTTCGTTCTTC. Translated, it gives CASSQDPQFGSSFF.